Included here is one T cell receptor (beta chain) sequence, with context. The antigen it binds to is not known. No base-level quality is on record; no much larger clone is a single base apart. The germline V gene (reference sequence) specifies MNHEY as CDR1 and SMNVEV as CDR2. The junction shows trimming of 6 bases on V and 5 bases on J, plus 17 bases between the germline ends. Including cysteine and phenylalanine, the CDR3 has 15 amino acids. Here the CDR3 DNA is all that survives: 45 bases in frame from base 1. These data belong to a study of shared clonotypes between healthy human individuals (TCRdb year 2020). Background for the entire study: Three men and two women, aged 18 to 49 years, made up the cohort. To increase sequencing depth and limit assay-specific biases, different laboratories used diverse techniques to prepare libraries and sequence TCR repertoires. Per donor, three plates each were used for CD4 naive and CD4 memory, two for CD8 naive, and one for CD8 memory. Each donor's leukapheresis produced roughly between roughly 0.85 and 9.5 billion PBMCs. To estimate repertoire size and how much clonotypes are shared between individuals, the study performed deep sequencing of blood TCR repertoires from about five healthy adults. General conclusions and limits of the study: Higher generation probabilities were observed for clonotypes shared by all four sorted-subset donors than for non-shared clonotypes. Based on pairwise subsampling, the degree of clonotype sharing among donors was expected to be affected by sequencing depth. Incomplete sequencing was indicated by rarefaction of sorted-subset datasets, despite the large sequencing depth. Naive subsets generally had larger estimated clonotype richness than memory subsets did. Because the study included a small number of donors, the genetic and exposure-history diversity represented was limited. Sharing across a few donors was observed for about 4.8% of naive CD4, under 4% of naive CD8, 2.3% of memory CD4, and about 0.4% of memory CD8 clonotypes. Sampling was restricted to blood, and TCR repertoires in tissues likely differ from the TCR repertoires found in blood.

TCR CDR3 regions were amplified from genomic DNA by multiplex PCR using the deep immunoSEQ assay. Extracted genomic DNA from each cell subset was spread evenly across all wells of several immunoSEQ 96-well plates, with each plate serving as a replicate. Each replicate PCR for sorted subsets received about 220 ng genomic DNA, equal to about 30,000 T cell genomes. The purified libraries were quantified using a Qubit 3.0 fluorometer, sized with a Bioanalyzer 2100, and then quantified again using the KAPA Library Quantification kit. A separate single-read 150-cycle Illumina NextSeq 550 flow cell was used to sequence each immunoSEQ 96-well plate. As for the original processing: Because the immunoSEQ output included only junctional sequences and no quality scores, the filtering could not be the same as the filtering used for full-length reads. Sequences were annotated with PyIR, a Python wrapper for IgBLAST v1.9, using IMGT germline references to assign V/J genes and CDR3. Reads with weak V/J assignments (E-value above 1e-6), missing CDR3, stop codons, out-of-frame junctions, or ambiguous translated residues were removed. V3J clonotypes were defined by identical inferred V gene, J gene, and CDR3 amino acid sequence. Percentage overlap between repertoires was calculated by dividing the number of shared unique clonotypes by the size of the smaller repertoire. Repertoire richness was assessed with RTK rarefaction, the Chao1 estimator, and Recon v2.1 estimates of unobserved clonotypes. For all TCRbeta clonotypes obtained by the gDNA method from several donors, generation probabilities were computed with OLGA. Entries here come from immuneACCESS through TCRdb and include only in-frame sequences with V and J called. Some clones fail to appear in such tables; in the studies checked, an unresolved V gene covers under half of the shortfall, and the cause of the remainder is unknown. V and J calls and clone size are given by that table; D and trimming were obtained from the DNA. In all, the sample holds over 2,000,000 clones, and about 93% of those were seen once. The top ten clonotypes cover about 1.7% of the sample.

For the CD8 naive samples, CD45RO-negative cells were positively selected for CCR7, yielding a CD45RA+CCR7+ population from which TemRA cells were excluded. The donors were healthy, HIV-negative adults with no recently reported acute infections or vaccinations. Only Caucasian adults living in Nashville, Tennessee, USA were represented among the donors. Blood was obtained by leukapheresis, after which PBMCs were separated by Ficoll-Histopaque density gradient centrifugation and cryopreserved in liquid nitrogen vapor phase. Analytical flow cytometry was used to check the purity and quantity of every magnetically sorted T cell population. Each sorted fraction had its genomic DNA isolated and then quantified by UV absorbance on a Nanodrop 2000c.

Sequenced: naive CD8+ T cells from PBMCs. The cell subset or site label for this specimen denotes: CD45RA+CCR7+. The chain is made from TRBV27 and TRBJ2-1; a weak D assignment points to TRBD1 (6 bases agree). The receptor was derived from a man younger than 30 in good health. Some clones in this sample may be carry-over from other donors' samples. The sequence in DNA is TGTGCCAGCAGCACACTAGGTGGGGGCCACAATGAGCAGTTCTTC. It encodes CASSTLGGGHNEQFF.